A selection of T cell receptor beta chains follows, all from one sample in a study of shared clonotypes between healthy human individuals. The assay was immunoSEQ multiplex PCR, and TCRdb's table has in-frame clones only and misses some. The sample consists of roughly 2.6 million clones, approximately 90% of them appearing once. Sample: naive CD4+ T cells sorted from blood. The receptors here all came from a man in his late teens or twenties in good health. Each CDR3 is given with its conserved first and last residue. Each record gives: J gene, V gene, clone size, D gene, CDR3 DNA, CDR3 protein. A D gene is named only where the DNA matches it firmly. Some rows mark clone size as missing; the rest say once, few, many or name a class of expanded clone.

TRBJ2-7,TRBV30,NA,TRBD1,TGTGCCTGGAGTGTGGGACAGGGCCGGTACGAGCAGTACTTC,CAWSVGQGRYEQYF
TRBJ2-7,TRBV6-6,NA,NA,TGTGCCAGCAGTTACGGGACACTGGCCTACGAGCAGTACTTC,CASSYGTLAYEQYF
TRBJ2-1,TRBV27,NA,TRBD2,TGTGCCAGCAGTTTATCGGGAGGGTTAATGAGCTCCTACAATGAGCAGTTCTTC,CASSLSGGLMSSYNEQFF
TRBJ2-5,TRBV25-1,NA,TRBD1,TGTGCCAGCAGCGCCGCGGACAGGGGGATGCAAGAGACCCAGTACTTC,CASSAADRGMQETQYF
TRBJ2-7,TRBV18,NA,TRBD1,TGTGCCAGCTCACCTGGACAGGGGGCCAGCTACGAGCAGTACTTC,CASSPGQGASYEQYF
TRBJ2-7,TRBV10-2,NA,TRBD2,TGCGCCAGCAGGCCCCTTGGGGGAGGGTCCTACGAGCAGTACTTC,CASRPLGGGSYEQYF
TRBJ1-5,TRBV30,few,NA,TGTGCCTGGGCGGGCAGTAAGAATCAGCCCCAGCATTTT,CAWAGSKNQPQHF
TRBJ1-1,TRBV28,once,NA,TGTGCCAGCAGTAAGATACAGGGTACGTACACTGAAGCTTTCTTT,CASSKIQGTYTEAFF
TRBJ2-7,TRBV2,NA,TRBD2,TGTGCCAGCAGTGATCTTCCGACCCTAGCGGGGACTTCGTACGAGCAGTACTTC,CASSDLPTLAGTSYEQYF
TRBJ2-3,TRBV6-5,once,TRBD1,TGTGCCACCAAGGACAGGGGAGGGCCAGATACGCAGTATTTT,CATKDRGGPDTQYF
TRBJ1-6,TRBV27,NA,NA,TGTGCCAGCAGGTCGCGGACCGGAGGTTCACCCCTCCACTTT,CASRSRTGGSPLHF
TRBJ2-5,TRBV2,NA,TRBD2,TGTGCCAGCAGCCCGGGGGACGGGAGGGAGACCCAGTACTTC,CASSPGDGRETQYF
TRBJ2-1,TRBV15,NA,TRBD2,TGTGCCACCAGCAGCGGGACTAGCGGGAGGGCCGTAGGGTACAATGAGCAGTTCTTC,CATSSGTSGRAVGYNEQFF
TRBJ2-2,TRBV6-6,NA,TRBD1,TGTGCCAGCAGAAAACCGGGACAGGCGTTGTCCGGGGAGCTGTTTTTT,CASRKPGQALSGELFF
TRBJ1-2,TRBV5-1,NA,NA,TGCGCCAGCAGCTTGGAGGTCGGCATCAATGGCTACACCTTC,CASSLEVGINGYTF
TRBJ2-2,TRBV9,NA,NA,TGTGCCAGCAGCCCCGGAGAATTGCTCCTTTATACCGGGGAGCTGTTTTTT,CASSPGELLLYTGELFF
TRBJ2-3,TRBV28,NA,NA,TGTGCCAGCAGTACCCCCGATGCAGGGAGCACAGATACGCAGTATTTT,CASSTPDAGSTDTQYF
TRBJ1-1,TRBV4-1,NA,NA,TGCGCCAGCAGCCGGGGGAGGAGGACTGAAGCTTTCTTT,CASSRGRRTEAFF
TRBJ1-2,TRBV18,NA,NA,TGTGCCAGCTCACCACCCGCCCAGTCGAACTATGGCTACACCTTC,CASSPPAQSNYGYTF
TRBJ1-5,TRBV2,NA,NA,TGTGCCAGCAGCGAAACAGGCCCCAATCAGCCCCAGCATTTT,CASSETGPNQPQHF
TRBJ2-2,TRBV9,once,NA,TGTGCCAGCAGCGTAGGGGCTGGCGGGGAGCTGTTTTTT,CASSVGAGGELFF
TRBJ2-1,TRBV7-2,NA,NA,TGTGCCAGCAGCCAACGGGTCGGGCTTAGCGGCCCCAATGAGCAGTTCTTC,CASSQRVGLSGPNEQFF
TRBJ2-2,TRBV7-2,NA,NA,TGTGCCAGCACCCAAGGACGAAATCGGGCCGGGGAGCTGTTTTTT,CASTQGRNRAGELFF
TRBJ2-5,TRBV2,NA,NA,TGTGCCAGCAGTGAAGCCCCTCCGGGCGGGGAGACCCAGTACTTC,CASSEAPPGGETQYF
TRBJ2-7,TRBV19,NA,TRBD2,TGTGCCAGTAGCAGACTAGCGGGATGGGGCGAGCAGTACTTC,CASSRLAGWGEQYF
TRBJ1-5,TRBV4-1,NA,NA,TGCGCCAGCAGCCAAGATTCATTCCCTTATCAGCCCCAGCATTTT,CASSQDSFPYQPQHF
TRBJ2-1,TRBV7-9,NA,TRBD2,TGTGCCAGCAGCCGAATAGCGGGAGGAAACAATGAGCAGTTCTTC,CASSRIAGGNNEQFF
TRBJ2-1,TRBV5-1,NA,TRBD1,TGCGCCAGCAGTCCAGACAGGGCGGAGTACAATGAGCAGTTCTTC,CASSPDRAEYNEQFF
TRBJ1-1,TRBV6-5,NA,TRBD1,TGTGCCAGCGGACAGGGGGCGAACACTGAAGCTTTCTTT,CASGQGANTEAFF
TRBJ2-2,TRBV4-3,NA,TRBD1,TGCGCCAGCAGCGTGGATACCGGGACAGGGGGTTCTAGGTCCGGGGAGCTGTTTTTT,CASSVDTGTGGSRSGELFF